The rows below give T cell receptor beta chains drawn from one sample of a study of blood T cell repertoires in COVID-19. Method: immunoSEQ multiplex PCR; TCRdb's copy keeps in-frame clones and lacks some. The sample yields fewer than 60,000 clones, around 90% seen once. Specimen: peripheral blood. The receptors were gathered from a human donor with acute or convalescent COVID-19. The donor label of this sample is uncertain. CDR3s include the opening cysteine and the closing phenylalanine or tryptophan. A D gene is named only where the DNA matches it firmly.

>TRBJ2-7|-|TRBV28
CAVRQYYEQYF
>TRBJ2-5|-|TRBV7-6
CASSLQTASEETQYF
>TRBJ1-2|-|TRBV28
CASSQGALTYGYTF
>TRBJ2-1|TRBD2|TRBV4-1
CASSREGISYNEQFF
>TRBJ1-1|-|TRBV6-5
CASSYIRDGTEAFF
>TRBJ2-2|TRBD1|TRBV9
CASSVDTGGVTGELFF
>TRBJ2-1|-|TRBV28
CASSFGEYNEQFF
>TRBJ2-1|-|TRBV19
CASSYRVAGIGEQFF
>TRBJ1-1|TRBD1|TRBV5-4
CASSFRTGGGGTEAFF
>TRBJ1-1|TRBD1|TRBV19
CASSMVGTGGAGTEAFF
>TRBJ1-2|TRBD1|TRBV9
CASSVETGAYGYTF
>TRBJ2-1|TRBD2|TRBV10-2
CASSEPSGRANEQFF
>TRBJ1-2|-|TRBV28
CASSPTDNYGYTF
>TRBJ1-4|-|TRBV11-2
CASSLDRSEKLFF
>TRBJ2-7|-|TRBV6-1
CASSDALQDISYEQYF
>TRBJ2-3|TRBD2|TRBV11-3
CASSLSLAGANTQYF
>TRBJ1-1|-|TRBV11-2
CASRHGTNEAFF
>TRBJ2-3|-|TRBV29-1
CSAVVARVTDTQYF
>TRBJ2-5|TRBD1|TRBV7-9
CASSQIPGQGQETQYF
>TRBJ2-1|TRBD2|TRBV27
CASSLVLAVYNEQFF
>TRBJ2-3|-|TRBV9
CASSVGGSSSTDTQYF
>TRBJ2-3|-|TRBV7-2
CASSVSRQSTDTQYF
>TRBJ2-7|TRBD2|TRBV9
CASSVWGGDEQYF
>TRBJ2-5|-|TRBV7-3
CASSFGSQETQYF
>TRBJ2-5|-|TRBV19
CASRGGPFLQETQYF
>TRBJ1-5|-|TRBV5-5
CASSLGPGDDQPQHF
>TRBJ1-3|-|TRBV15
CATSRDYGGRSGNTIYF
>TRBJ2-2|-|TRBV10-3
CAIGADTGELFF
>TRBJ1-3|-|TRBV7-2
CASSLQGSTIYF
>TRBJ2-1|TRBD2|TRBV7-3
CASSAGLARSGEQFF
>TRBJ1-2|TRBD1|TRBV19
CASNSGTENYGYTF
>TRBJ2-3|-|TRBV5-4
CASSLDRFTDTQYF
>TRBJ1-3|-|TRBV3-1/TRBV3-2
CASSQAGAGGNTIYF
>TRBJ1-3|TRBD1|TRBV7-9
CASSPTGLRGGNTIYF
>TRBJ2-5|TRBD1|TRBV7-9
CASNPGGLGETQYF
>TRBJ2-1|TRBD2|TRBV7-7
CASSRAGGPGEQFF
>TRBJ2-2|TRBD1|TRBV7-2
CANSGQGAGTGELFF
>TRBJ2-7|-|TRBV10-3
CAISAERSSYEQYF
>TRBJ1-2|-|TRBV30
CAWNGGGFGGYTF
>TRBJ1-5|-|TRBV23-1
CASLHENNQPQHF